The 18 T cell receptor beta chains presented below share a single source sample, sequenced in a study of OX40 agonist ivuxolimab in advanced cancers. The table came from immunoSEQ multiplex PCR; TCRdb's copy has only in-frame clones and leaves some out. The data hold 60,000 to 75,000 clones, with 88% observed a single time. This sample comprised CD4+ or CD8+ T cells sorted from blood, obtained in a trial of the OX40 agonist ivuxolimab. The receptors derive from an adult with an advanced solid tumor such as melanoma, head and neck, liver or kidney cancer.

This chain connects TRBV4-3 to TRBJ2-2; D tentatively fits TRBD1 or TRBD2 (6 bases each). V was pared by 1 base and J by 5 bases, with 14 bases between. The CDR3 totals 16 residues. Germline lookup yields CDR1 LGHNA and CDR2 YSLEER. The CDR3 is CASSQVWGAGTGELFF. CDR3 in DNA: TGCGCCAGCAGCCAAGTTTGGGGGGCAGGTACCGGGGAGCTGTTTTTT.

The chain combines TRBV6-5 with TRBJ1-5; D uncertain. The length of the CDR3 is 15 residues. The V and J ends lost 0 bases and 1 base respectively, with 7 bases between them. Per germline, CDR1 MNHEY and CDR2 SVGAGI. The CDR3 protein is CASSYSVGSNQPQHF. The CDR3 coding sequence is TGTGCCAGCAGTTACTCCGTGGGGAGCAATCAGCCCCAGCATTTT.

The chain joins TRBV27 to TRBJ2-5; 12 bases match TRBD1. The CDR3 covers 18 residues. Germline V CDR1 and CDR2: MNHEY, SMNVEV (reference sequence). The V and J ends lost 2 bases and 5 bases, in that order; junction bases with no gene match: 12. CDR3 nucleotides: TGTGCCAGCAGTTTAAAGCCCCCGGGACAGGGGGCGAGGGAGACCCAGTACTTC. Encoded protein: CASSLKPPGQGARETQYF.

The chain employs TRBV5-1 and TRBJ2-5; 9 nucleotides line up with TRBD2. CDR1 and CDR2 (germline): SGHRS, YFSETQ. The CDR3 is 14 residues long. V dropped 5 bases and J dropped 3; count of bases not matched to a gene: 5. The CDR3, as DNA: TGCGCCAGCAGTTTACTAGCGGGCGAAGAGACCCAGTACTTC. Its protein product is CASSLLAGEETQYF.

The rearrangement links TRBV29-1 to TRBJ1-2; unclear D gene. CDR1 and CDR2 (germline): SQVTM, ANQGSEA. V lost 2 bases, J lost 8 bases, and 12 bases lay in between. The length of the CDR3 is 12 residues. In nucleotides, the CDR3 is TGCAGCGTTGAAATGTCGGCCAGCGGCTACACCTTC. This encodes CSVEMSASGYTF.

The gene calls are TRBV5-1 and TRBJ2-2; possibly TRBD2 for D (6 bases). This CDR3 is 16 amino acids long. The germline V gene encodes CDR1 SGHRS and CDR2 YFSETQ. The V gene lost 5 bases and the J gene lost 4 bases, with 18 bases spanning the gap. CDR3 residues: CASRSGSTSTTGELFF. The CDR3 bases are TGCGCCAGCAGATCAGGATCGACTAGTACCACCGGGGAGCTGTTTTTT.

The rearrangement links TRBV10-3 to TRBJ2-7; 8 nucleotides agree with TRBD1. The CDR3 is 10 amino acids. Germline V gene sequence: CDR1 ENHRY, CDR2 SYGVKD. V was pared by 11 bases and J by 5 bases, with 2 bases of the junction left unmatched. The CDR3 here is CAGQGHEQYF. The CDR3 DNA follows: TGTGCCGGACAGGGTCACGAGCAGTACTTC.

The chain combines TRBV5-5 with TRBJ1-1; TRBD1 might be the D (5 bases). Trimming took 2 bases from V and 6 from J, leaving 8 bases between them. The CDR3 loop spans 12 amino acids. CDR1 is SGHKS, CDR2 YYEKEE, per germline (reference sequence). The CDR3 sequence: CASSFIGAEAFF. The CDR3 region has the DNA TGTGCCAGCAGCTTTATAGGGGCTGAAGCTTTCTTT.

The V call is TRBV7-6, the J call TRBJ2-1, with D uncertain. The germline V gene encodes CDR1 SGHVS and CDR2 FNYEAQ. Between the trimmed V and J ends, which lost 5 bases and 0 bases, there was a span of 14 bases. The CDR3 contains 16 residues. DNA of the CDR3: TGTGCCAGCAGCCCGCGGACCGCTAGCTCCTACAATGAGCAGTTCTTC. It specifies CASSPRTASSYNEQFF.

In DNA form, the CDR3 reads TGTGCCAGCCGACATGACAGGGGGCTCGGCTATGGCTACACCTTC. Amino acid sequence: CASRHDRGLGYGYTF. The chain recombines TRBV9 with TRBJ1-2, with 10 nucleotides matching TRBD1. V lost 7 bases and J lost 4; bases outside the gene matches: 10. Germline values: CDR1 SGDLS, CDR2 YYNGEE. This CDR3 has 15 amino acids.

V and J are TRBV5-5 and TRBJ1-5, with D possibly TRBD1 on 5 matching bases. V lost 4 bases to trimming and J lost 9 bases, with 20 bases between them. Germline loops: CDR1 SGHKS, CDR2 YYEKEE (reference sequence). The CDR3 is made up of 15 amino acids. CDR3: CASSGPGLLRGPQHF. CDR3 DNA: TGTGCCAGCAGCGGGCCGGGACTCCTCAGAGGGCCCCAGCATTTT.

The genes are TRBV7-8 and TRBJ1-1; D remains unclear. The CDR3 sequence is 16 residues long. The V end was cut by 4 bases, the J end by 1 base, with 16 bases between. Germline CDR1 and CDR2: SGHVS and FQNEAQ. CDR3 nucleotide sequence: TGTGCCAGCAGCTCCGGACTGACGGACGGGAACACTGAAGCTTTCTTT. Amino acid sequence: CASSSGLTDGNTEAFF.

The rearrangement uses TRBV5-4 and TRBJ1-1; TRBD1 matches 9 bases. Germline assignment: CDR1 SGHNT and CDR2 YYREEE (reference sequence). The CDR3 consists of 14 residues. V lost 4 bases and J lost 4; bases outside the gene matches: 5. Written as DNA, the CDR3 is TGTGCCAGCAGCCCGGGACAGGGATTCACTGAAGCTTTCTTT. Translation: CASSPGQGFTEAFF. Supplemented by reference TRBV5-4 and TRBJ1-1, the full variable domain reads ETGVTQSPTHLIKTRGQQVTLRCSSQSGHNTVSWYQQALGQGPQFIFQYYREEENGRGNFPPRFSGLQFPNYSSELNVNALELDDSALYLCASSPGQGFTEAFFGQGTRLTVV.

The chain joins TRBV6-1 to TRBJ2-7; 11 nucleotides align to TRBD1. The germline V gene has CDR1 MNHNS and CDR2 SASEGT. Germline trimming cut 6 bases from V and 6 bases from J; bases unmatched to any gene: 10. This CDR3 region has 15 residues. The CDR3 nucleotides read TGTGCCAGCAGCCCCGTTTGGGACAGGGGGGGCGAGCAGTACTTC. This encodes CASSPVWDRGGEQYF.

This rearrangement joins TRBV11-2 to TRBJ2-7, with no clear D. This CDR3 has 15 amino acids. V was clipped by 0 bases and J by 2 bases, with 11 bases between them. Germline V gene data show CDR1 as SGHAT and CDR2 as FQNNGV. The CDR3 here is CASSLDPRQPYEQYF. In DNA form, the CDR3 reads TGTGCCAGCAGCTTAGATCCCCGGCAGCCCTACGAGCAGTACTTC.

The sample holds one count of this clone. A junction end diverges from the germline sequence, so it may reflect a read error. The J gene is TRBJ2-1, the V gene TRBV2; no reliable D call. This CDR3 region has 12 residues. The V gene's germline CDR1 is SNHLY and CDR2 FYNNEI. The CDR3 DNA sequence: TGTGCCAGCAATCTGTACTACCATGAGCAGTTCTTC. Amino acids: CASNLYYHEQFF.

The chain has TRBV5-1 and TRBJ2-7; possible D gene TRBD1, 6 bases. This CDR3 has 16 residues. Germline V lookup: CDR1 SGHRS, CDR2 YFSETQ. With 7 bases removed from V and 0 bases from J, the gap between germline ends came to 20 bases. CDR3: CASGKLQGPFSYEQYF. CDR3 nucleotide sequence: TGCGCCAGCGGCAAATTACAGGGACCGTTCTCCTACGAGCAGTACTTC.

The rearrangement joins TRBV30 to TRBJ2-3; maybe TRBD2 (6 bases). Germline V CDR1 and CDR2: GTSNPN, SVGIG (reference sequence). Between the trimmed V and J ends, which lost 2 bases and 0 bases, there was a span of 18 bases. The CDR3 length is 17 residues. The chain's CDR3 is CAWSPRVVRGSTDTQYF. The DNA of the CDR3 is TGTGCCTGGAGTCCCCGTGTTGTGCGGGGCAGCACAGATACGCAGTATTTT.